What follows are 28 T cell receptor beta chains derived from one specimen sequenced in a study of cytomegalovirus exposure and HLA in healthy donors. Primers: 60 Vbeta forward and 13 Jbeta reverse. Some clones are missing from TCRdb's copy, which holds only in-frame ones; the method was immunoSEQ multiplex PCR. Of around 150,000 clones listed, approximately 85% are singletons. Sequenced: PBMCs. The receptors stem from a man younger than 35 in good health and CMV-seropositive.

The chain employs TRBV6-1 and TRBJ2-7, with a possible D match to TRBD2 (7 bases). The V gene lost 3 bases and the J gene lost 9 bases, with 18 bases spanning the gap. This CDR3 region has 14 residues. The germline V gene has CDR1 MNHNS and CDR2 SASEGT. CDR3 protein: CASSEIRGAGRQYF. Written as DNA, the CDR3 is TGTGCCAGCAGTGAGATCCGGGGGGCGGGTAGGCAGTACTTC.

This clone is a singleton in its sample. The chain joins TRBV5-1 to TRBJ1-1; no clear D gene. CDR3 length: 15 amino acids. Germline loops: CDR1 SGHRS, CDR2 YFSETQ. The V gene lost 0 bases and the J gene lost 1 base, with 10 bases spanning the gap. The chain's CDR3 is CASSLEGSGNTEAFF. The CDR3 DNA sequence: TGCGCCAGCAGCTTGGAAGGATCAGGGAACACTGAAGCTTTCTTT. Looking up the rest from reference TRBV5-1 and TRBJ1-1 gives the full variable domain: KAGVTQTPRYLIKTRGQQVTLSCSPISGHRSVSWYQQTPGQGLQFLFEYFSETQRNKGNFPGRFSGRQFSNSRSEMNVSTLELGDSALYLCASSLEGSGNTEAFFGQGTRLTVV.

This clone is a singleton in its sample. The chain has TRBV6-1 and TRBJ2-1; 9 bases align to TRBD2. The CDR3 spans 15 residues. Germline CDR1 reads MNHNS; CDR2 reads SASEGT. After removal of 1 base from V and 9 bases from J, the junction contained 7 bases not matched to a gene. Here the CDR3 DNA reads TGTGCCAGCAGTGAAGTGGCGGGGGGGCCTCTTGAGCAGTTCTTC. Translated, it gives CASSEVAGGPLEQFF.

V gene TRBV5-4 combines with J gene TRBJ2-2, with D possibly matching TRBD1 (6 bases). Germline V gives CDR1 SGHNT, CDR2 YYREEE (reference sequence). Trimming pared 4 bases from V and 5 bases from J, leaving 6 bases between. CDR3 length: 12 amino acids. The CDR3 DNA reads as TGTGCCAGCAGCCAGGGGACCGGGGAGCTGTTTTTT. Protein product: CASSQGTGELFF.

In this sample, this clone turned up once. Other nucleotide sequences from this sample produce the same CDR3. The V gene is TRBV7-2, the J gene TRBJ2-7, with a weak D call TRBD1 (6 bases). CDR1 and CDR2 (germline): SGHTA, FQGNSA. CDR3 length: 13 residues. V dropped 1 base and J dropped 2 bases, with 6 bases sitting between them. CDR3: CASSLGTAYEQYF. For the CDR3, the DNA is TGTGCCAGCAGCTTAGGGACAGCCTACGAGCAGTACTTC. The variable domain in full, with the rest retrieved from reference TRBV7-2 and TRBJ2-7, is GAGVSQSPSNKVTEKGKDVELRCDPISGHTALYWYRQSLGQGLEFLIYFQGNSAPDKSGLPSDRFSAERTGGSVSTLTIQRTQQEDSAVYLCASSLGTAYEQYFGPGTRLTVT.

This clone was detected only a few times. The chain recombines TRBV2 with TRBJ2-2, with 10 bases lining up with TRBD1. The J segment lost 5 bases and the V segment lost 3 bases, leaving 9 bases of the junction unmatched. Germline V lookup: CDR1 SNHLY, CDR2 FYNNEI. The CDR3 is 17 amino acids. The CDR3 loop reads CASSDTFGTGVTGELFF. CDR3 nucleotide sequence: TGTGCCAGCAGTGACACCTTCGGGACAGGGGTTACCGGGGAGCTGTTTTTT.

The chain combines TRBV9 with TRBJ2-3; 12 positions match TRBD2. Germline CDR1 and CDR2: SGDLS and YYNGEE. Trimming removed 1 base from V and 9 bases from J; junction bases left unmatched: 3. This CDR3 contains 14 residues. The CDR3 DNA reads as TGTGCCAGCAGCGTAAATCTAGCGGGGGGGACGCAGTATTTT. Residues: CASSVNLAGGTQYF. The variable domain in full, completed from reference TRBV9 and TRBJ2-3, reads DSGVTQTPKHLITATGQRVTLRCSPRSGDLSVYWYQQSLDQGLQFLIQYYNGEERAKGNILERFSAQQFPDLHSELNLSSLELGDSALYFCASSVNLAGGTQYFGPGTRLTVL.

This clone was counted only a few times. CDR3 region: CASSPGGRQGENEQFF. In DNA form, the CDR3 reads TGTGCCAGCAGCCCGGGGGGGCGACAGGGGGAAAATGAGCAGTTCTTC. The rearrangement uses TRBV5-4 and TRBJ2-1; weak D call: TRBD1 (9 bases). The CDR3 is made up of 16 amino acids. Germline V gene data show CDR1 as SGHNT and CDR2 as YYREEE (reference sequence). V shed 4 bases and J shed 7 bases, with 21 bases lying between them. Full variable domain (remainder filled in from reference TRBV5-4 and TRBJ2-1): ETGVTQSPTHLIKTRGQQVTLRCSSQSGHNTVSWYQQALGQGPQFIFQYYREEENGRGNFPPRFSGLQFPNYSSELNVNALELDDSALYLCASSPGGRQGENEQFFGPGTRLTVL.

The chain employs TRBV4-2 and TRBJ2-3; 9 bases line up with TRBD2. Losses at the gene ends were 1 base for V and 4 bases for J; bases not matched to a gene: 15. CDR3 length: 19 residues. The germline CDR1 and CDR2 sequences are LGHNA and YNFKEQ. Here the CDR3 DNA reads TGTGCCAGCAGCCAAGGCAGAGGCGGGACTAGCCTGGCTGCAGATACGCAGTATTTT. Protein product: CASSQGRGGTSLAADTQYF.

The DNA of the CDR3 is TGTGCCATCAGCGCCGAGGAGTACACTGAAGCTTTCTTT. Encoded protein: CAISAEEYTEAFF. The gene calls are TRBV10-3 and TRBJ1-1; D is ambiguous. Germline V gene sequence: CDR1 ENHRY, CDR2 SYGVKD. Trimming cost V 6 bases and J 3 bases, with 11 bases left between them. The CDR3 spans 13 residues.

This chain uses TRBV7-7 with TRBJ2-2; perhaps TRBD2 as D (5 bases). This CDR3 spans 19 amino acids. Germline V gene lookup returns CDR1 SSHAT and CDR2 FNYEAQ (reference sequence). V was clipped by 1 base and J by 0 bases, with 18 bases between them. The CDR3 protein is CASSLGVGETDANTGELFF. The CDR3 bases are TGTGCCAGCAGCTTAGGGGTCGGGGAGACGGACGCGAACACCGGGGAGCTGTTTTTT.

This rearrangement joins TRBV6-4 to TRBJ1-1, with a possible D match to TRBD1 (6 bases). CDR3 length equals 14 residues. The ends were cut back, 2 bases at V and 9 bases at J, with 16 bases in the middle. Germline V gene data show CDR1 as MRHNA and CDR2 as SNTAGT. Here the CDR3 DNA reads TGTGCCAGCAGTGACCTCGAAGGGGGTAGTAAAGCTTTCTTT. It translates to CASSDLEGGSKAFF.

This clone occurred once. V and J are TRBV9 and TRBJ1-2, with TRBD1 matching 7 bases. Germline assignment: CDR1 SGDLS and CDR2 YYNGEE. The junction had 5 bases not matched to a gene; V was cut back by 0 bases and J by 3 bases. The CDR3 loop spans 15 amino acids. The CDR3 DNA is TGTGCCAGCAGCGTAGGACAGGGCACGGACTATGGCTACACCTTC. This encodes CASSVGQGTDYGYTF.

The CDR3 here is CASSLYRGVETQYF. The CDR3 region has the DNA TGTGCCAGCAGCTTGTACAGGGGCGTTGAGACCCAGTACTTC. This chain connects TRBV5-4 to TRBJ2-5; 7 bases fit TRBD1. The CDR3 has 14 amino acids. Germline values: CDR1 SGHNT, CDR2 YYREEE (reference sequence). Trimming cost V 1 base and J 5 bases; bases outside gene matches: 5.

This chain links TRBV11-2 with TRBJ2-7, with TRBD2 matching 8 bases. This CDR3 region has 15 residues. Germline CDR1 and CDR2: SGHAT and FQNNGV. V shed 3 bases and J 3 bases; nucleotides not matched to a gene: 7. Written as DNA, the CDR3 is TGTGCCAGCAGCTTGGGGCGGGGGGAGCACTACGAGCAGTACTTC. Its translation: CASSLGRGEHYEQYF. Variable domain in full (rest from reference TRBV11-2 and TRBJ2-7): EAGVAQSPRYKIIEKRQSVAFWCNPISGHATLYWYQQILGQGPKLLIQFQNNGVVDDSQLPKDRFSAERLKGVDSTLKIQPAKLEDSAVYLCASSLGRGEHYEQYFGPGTRLTVT.

The chain has TRBV7-8 and TRBJ1-4; no firm D call. This CDR3 spans 18 amino acids. Germline V gene lookup returns CDR1 SGHVS and CDR2 FQNEAQ. V lost 5 bases to trimming and J lost 1 base, with 20 bases between them. The CDR3 here is CASSPRIRREGTNEKLFF. Written as DNA, the CDR3 is TGTGCCAGCAGCCCCCGGATCCGAAGGGAGGGAACTAATGAAAAACTGTTTTTT.

The chain carries TRBV10-3 and TRBJ2-7; no reliable D call. CDR3 length equals 12 residues. V lost 0 bases and J lost 8, with 8 bases in between. Germline values: CDR1 ENHRY, CDR2 SYGVKD. The CDR3 DNA reads as TGTGCCATCAGTGAGTCCGCTAGTCAGCAGTACTTC. As protein: CAISESASQQYF.

The rearrangement links TRBV6-1 to TRBJ2-7, with 7 bases identical to TRBD1. Per the germline V gene, CDR1 is MNHNS and CDR2 is SASEGT. Trimming at V came to 2 bases and at J to 0 bases, leaving 13 bases not matched to a gene. The CDR3 is made up of 18 amino acids. This CDR3 is CASSELGRWGQNSYEQYF. The CDR3 DNA sequence: TGTGCCAGCAGTGAACTGGGTCGTTGGGGACAGAACTCCTACGAGCAGTACTTC.

The chain has TRBV27 and TRBJ2-3, with 7 bases fitting TRBD1. Per the germline V gene, CDR1 is MNHEY and CDR2 is SMNVEV (reference sequence). The CDR3 consists of 15 residues. With V trimmed by 6 bases and J by 1 base, 7 bases remained unmatched. CDR3 sequence: CASSDREPGTDTQYF. In DNA, the CDR3 is TGTGCCAGCAGCGACAGGGAACCGGGCACAGATACGCAGTATTTT.

The J gene is TRBJ1-2, the V gene TRBV19; D not resolved. CDR3 size: 12 residues. V gave up 6 bases and J gave up 7 bases, with 12 bases separating them. The V gene's germline CDR1 is LNHDA and CDR2 SQIVND (reference sequence). The CDR3 bases are TGTGCCAGTAGGTCCCAGGTTGGTGGCTACACCTTC. Translating gives CASRSQVGGYTF.

The CDR3 coding sequence is TGTGCCAGCAGCCCCACCGGGACTAGCGGCTTCTACAATGAGCAGTTCTTC. As protein: CASSPTGTSGFYNEQFF. The rearrangement uses TRBV7-2 and TRBJ2-1; 11 nucleotides agree with TRBD2. The CDR3 sequence is 17 residues long. The V and J ends lost 5 bases and 3 bases, in that order; junction bases with no gene match: 9. Germline lookup yields CDR1 SGHTA and CDR2 FQGNSA.

The J gene is TRBJ1-2, the V gene TRBV6-5, with TRBD1 matching over 7 bases. The CDR3 consists of 13 residues. J lost 5 bases, V lost 6 bases, and 6 bases had no gene match. CDR1 is MNHEY, CDR2 SVGAGI, per germline. CDR3 bases: TGTGCCAGCAGGGAGGGACAGCCTTATGGCTACACCTTC. It translates to CASREGQPYGYTF.

The V call is TRBV13, the J call TRBJ2-5; 9 bases align to TRBD2. V was pared by 1 base and J by 4 bases, with 13 bases of the junction left unmatched. The CDR3 consists of 18 residues. Germline V gives CDR1 PRHDT, CDR2 FYEKMQ (reference sequence). For the CDR3, the DNA is TGTGCCAGCAGCTTAGCGTCTAGCGGGGATACCACGGGAGAGACCCAGTACTTC. Its translation: CASSLASSGDTTGETQYF.

The rearrangement links TRBV4-3 to TRBJ2-4; tentatively, D is TRBD1 (6 bases). V shed 0 bases and J shed 1 base, with 16 bases lying between them. Germline values: CDR1 LGHNA, CDR2 YSLEER. The CDR3 consists of 18 residues. The CDR3, as DNA: TGCGCCAGCAGCCAAGATTGGGCCACAGGGCTTGCCAAAAACATTCAGTACTTC. It is translated as CASSQDWATGLAKNIQYF.

The chain couples TRBV2 to TRBJ1-2; 9 nucleotides align to TRBD1. CDR3 length: 13 residues. Germline values: CDR1 SNHLY, CDR2 FYNNEI. The V gene end was trimmed by 9 bases and the J gene end by 4 bases; junction bases not matched to a gene: 6. For the CDR3, the DNA is TGTGCCAGTCAGGACAGGGGCCCCTATGGCTACACCTTC. This sequence encodes CASQDRGPYGYTF.

For the CDR3, the DNA is TGTGCCTGGAGTGTAGGCGGGGGCCCCTGGGAGACCCAGTACTTC. Amino acids: CAWSVGGGPWETQYF. The genes are TRBV30 and TRBJ2-5; D might be TRBD2 (7 bases). The CDR3 loop spans 15 amino acids. Germline V gene sequence: CDR1 GTSNPN, CDR2 SVGIG (reference sequence). Trimming took 0 bases from V and 5 from J, leaving 16 bases between them.

This rearrangement joins TRBV18 to TRBJ1-1, with D perhaps TRBD1 (5 bases). With 1 base removed from V and 6 bases from J, the gap between germline ends came to 12 bases. CDR1 is KGHSH, CDR2 LQKENI, per germline. This CDR3 is built from 14 residues. As DNA, the CDR3 is TGTGCCAGCTCACCACAAACAGGTCTGGCTGAAGCTTTCTTT. Translating gives CASSPQTGLAEAFF.

The V gene is TRBV2, the J gene TRBJ1-6; D gene unclear. The germline CDR1 and CDR2 sequences are SNHLY and FYNNEI. Trimming cost V 4 bases and J 9 bases, with 13 bases left between them. This CDR3 comprises 14 residues. The CDR3 reads CASSALREASPLHF. CDR3 nucleotides: TGTGCCAGCAGTGCGTTACGCGAGGCTTCACCCCTCCACTTT.